Detailed here is one T cell receptor beta chain. Its matching antigen is unknown. This specimen belongs to a study of cytomegalovirus exposure and HLA in healthy donors. About the study: Around 80 million unique TCR sequences came from HLA-typed donors in an early release.

Study conclusions and caveats: V- and J-gene trimming in TCR beta was tied to a missense DCLRE1C variant by an analysis performed later. 164 TCR beta chains were listed as cytomegalovirus-associated.

The germline gives CDR1 SNHLY, CDR2 FYNNEI. CDR3 length equals 14 residues. V shed 4 bases and J shed 5 bases, with 11 bases lying between them. Vbeta (60) and Jbeta (13) primers were used in the PCR. The protocol was immunoSEQ multiplex PCR, while the TCRdb copy is restricted to in-frame clones and leaves out a portion. The sample has around 150,000 clones, 80% seen once. This rearrangement joins TRBV2 to TRBJ1-4; D is perhaps TRBD1 (6 bases). The TCR sequence derives from a man aged 40-49 years in good health and CMV-seropositive. Sequenced: PBMCs. This CDR3 is CASSGGGLNEKLFF. CDR3 nucleotides: TGTGCCAGCAGTGGGGGGGGGCTAAATGAAAAACTGTTTTTT.